This TCR beta chain was identified during a study of T cells in Graves' hyperthyroidism and ophthalmopathy. CDR3 length: 14 amino acids. The germline V and J ends were trimmed by 4 bases and 4 bases, with 13 bases remaining between them. The germline V gene encodes CDR1 SGHTA and CDR2 FQGTGA. Researchers took RNA transcripts and amplified the TCR beta CDR3 regions from them. When the TCR CDR3 underwent first-round RT-PCR, the HTBI primer set was used. TCRdb recomputed calls from the multiplex PCR reads with MiXCR, one row per CDR3 protein. The sample lists roughly 520,000 distinct CDR3 sequences, around 22% occurring once. This clonotype was found a few times.

This chain uses TRBV7-3 with TRBJ1-1; TRBD1 might be the D (5 bases). The sample was blood. The sequence came from a woman aged 25-40 years with Graves' ophthalmopathy. The CDR3 region has the DNA TGTGCCAGCAGCTCCTCGGGGGGATTCACTGAAGCTTTCTTT. It encodes CASSSSGGFTEAFF.